This note documents a single TCR beta chain sequence. In this sample, this clonotype turned up a few times. It has no known antigen specificity. Base-call qualities are not available, and no considerably larger clone is one nucleotide away. Via the germline V gene (reference sequence), CDR1 is DFQATT and CDR2 SNEGSKA. V is pruned by 5 bases and J by 5 bases, leaving 9 bases of the junction without a gene match. Including the terminal cysteine and phenylalanine, the CDR3 comprises 14 residues. Of the read, only the CDR3 DNA is kept; its 42 bases are in frame from base 1. PBMCs were isolated by Ficoll-Paque density gradient centrifugation. Sequencing used an Illumina NovaSeq 6000. cDNA libraries for TCRalpha and TCRbeta were prepared by 5'RACE using constant-segment primers, with sample barcodes and unique molecular identifiers added. Trizol reagent was used to extract RNA from every sample. Library amplification was performed in two PCR steps, and a second sample barcode and Illumina TruSeq adapters were introduced in the second step. The libraries were sequenced on an Illumina NovaSeq using 2 x 150 bp paired-end reads. Concerning the study's data processing: The reads were demultiplexed and collapsed into UMI-guided consensus sequences using migec v1.2.7. Using mixcr v2.1.11, the UMI consensuses were aligned to TRA and TRB V and J templates and assembled into clonotypes. Expanded or contracted clonotypes were those called significant by both edgeR and NoisET, with noise models trained on biological replicates. For edgeR calls, a false discovery rate-adjusted p below 0.01 and a log2 fold-change threshold of 1 were applied. As an exploratory analysis of dynamics, PCA with hierarchical clustering was applied to max-normalized trajectories of the 1000 most abundant clonotypes. Each responding clone was given a CD4 or CD8 phenotype based on the CD4+ and CD8+ repertoires, which had been sequenced separately. TCRdb reprocessed the public reads (quality trimming at Q25 with fastp, clone calling with MiXCR) and kept in-frame beta chains. CDR3 protein sequences are deduplicated, and each keeps its most common genes and DNA. What appears here as the V and J calls and clone size reflects TCRdb's work, not the paper's. The sample table lists some 180,000 distinct CDR3 sequences, around 13% of them with a count of one. About 3.3% of the sample is held by the ten biggest clonotypes.

These data originate in a study of T-cell memory formation after mild COVID-19 (TCRdb year 2021). Regarding the study in general: TCR sequence clusters from the two donors were largely donor specific. In a couple of donors, T-cell clones that expanded and contracted after mild COVID-19 were tracked by sequencing TCRalpha and TCRbeta repertoires over time. The cohort comprised two young, previously healthy adult volunteers, one female and one male.

Overall study outcomes, separate from this receptor: Some responding clones were found in pre-infection memory, which suggests that pre-existing cross-reactive memory T cells took part in the SARS-CoV-2 response. The study covered only a couple of mild cases, and larger cohorts including severe cases with pre-infection samples were considered necessary. SARS-CoV-2 specificity of the second-wave clones peaking on day 37 was not confirmed. Contracting CD4+ clones turned up mainly in the CM and EM memory subsets, whereas EMRA was where CD8+ clones were enriched. Balanced CD4/CD8 phenotypes were observed for clones contracting from day 15 to 85, whereas a bias towards CD4+ was observed for a second wave of clones expanding from day 15 to 37.

This chain joins TRBV20-1 to TRBJ1-1, and TRBD1 aligns with 9 junction nucleotides. Sequenced sample: PBMCs or a T cell subset sorted from them (not recorded which). The receptor's source is a man aged 18 to 30 who had mild COVID-19 (a few samples of this study predate the infection). The sample titles of this study are shuffled in the database, so cell type and time point are left out; the donor was told from shared clones. The CDR3 region reads CSAPRGTGRTEAFF. The sequence in DNA is TGCAGTGCTCCCCGGGGGACAGGGAGGACTGAAGCTTTCTTT.